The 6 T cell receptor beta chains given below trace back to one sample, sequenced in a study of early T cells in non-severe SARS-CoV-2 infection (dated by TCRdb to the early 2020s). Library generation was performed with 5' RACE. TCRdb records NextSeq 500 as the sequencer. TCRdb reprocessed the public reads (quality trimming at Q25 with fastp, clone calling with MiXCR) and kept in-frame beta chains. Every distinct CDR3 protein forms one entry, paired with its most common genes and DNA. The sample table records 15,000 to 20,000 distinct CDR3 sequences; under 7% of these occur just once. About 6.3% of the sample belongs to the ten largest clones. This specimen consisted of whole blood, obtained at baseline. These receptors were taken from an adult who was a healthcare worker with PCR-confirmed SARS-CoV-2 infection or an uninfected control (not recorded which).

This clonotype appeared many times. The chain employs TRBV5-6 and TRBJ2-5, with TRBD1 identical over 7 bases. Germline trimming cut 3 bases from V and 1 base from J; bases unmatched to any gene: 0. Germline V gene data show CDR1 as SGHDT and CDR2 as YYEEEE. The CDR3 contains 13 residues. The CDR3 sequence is CASSWDSQETQYF. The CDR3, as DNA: TGTGCCAGCAGCTGGGACAGCCAAGAGACCCAGTACTTC.

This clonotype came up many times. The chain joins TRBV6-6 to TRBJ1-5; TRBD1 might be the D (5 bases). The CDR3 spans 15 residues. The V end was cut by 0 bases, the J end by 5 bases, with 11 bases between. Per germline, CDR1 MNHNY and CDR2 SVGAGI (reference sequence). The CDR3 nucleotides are TGTGCCAGCAGTTACTCGGGACGGGGAGATCAGCCCCAGCATTTT. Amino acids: CASSYSGRGDQPQHF.

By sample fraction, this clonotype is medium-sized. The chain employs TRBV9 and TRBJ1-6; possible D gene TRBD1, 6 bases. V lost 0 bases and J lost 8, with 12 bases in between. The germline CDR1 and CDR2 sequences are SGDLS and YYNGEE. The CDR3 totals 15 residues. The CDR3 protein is CASSVGPGADSPLHF. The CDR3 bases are TGTGCCAGCAGCGTAGGGCCAGGGGCAGATTCACCCCTCCACTTT.

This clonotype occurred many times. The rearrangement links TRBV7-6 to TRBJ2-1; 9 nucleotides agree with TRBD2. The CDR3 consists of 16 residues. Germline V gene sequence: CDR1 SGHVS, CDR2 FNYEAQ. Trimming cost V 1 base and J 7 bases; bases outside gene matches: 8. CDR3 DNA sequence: TGTGCCAGCAGCTTAGTCGGGACTAGCATTGGAAATGAGCAGTTCTTC. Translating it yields CASSLVGTSIGNEQFF.

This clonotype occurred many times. The CDR3 sequence is CASSFSGSDTQYF. The CDR3 DNA reads as TGTGCCAGCAGCTTTTCAGGGTCAGATACGCAGTATTTT. J is TRBJ2-3 and V is TRBV11-3; TRBD1 might be the D (5 bases). V lost 3 bases and J 4 bases, leaving 8 bases between the germline ends. The CDR3 covers 13 residues. Germline CDR1 is SGHNT and CDR2 is YENEEA.

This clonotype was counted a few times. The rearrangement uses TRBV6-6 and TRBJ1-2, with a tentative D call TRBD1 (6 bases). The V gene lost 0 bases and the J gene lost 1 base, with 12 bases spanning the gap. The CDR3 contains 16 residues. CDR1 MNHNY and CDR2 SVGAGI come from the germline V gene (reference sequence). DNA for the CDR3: TGTGCCAGCAGTTACTCGCGGGACACCATTAACTATGGCTACACCTTC. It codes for CASSYSRDTINYGYTF.